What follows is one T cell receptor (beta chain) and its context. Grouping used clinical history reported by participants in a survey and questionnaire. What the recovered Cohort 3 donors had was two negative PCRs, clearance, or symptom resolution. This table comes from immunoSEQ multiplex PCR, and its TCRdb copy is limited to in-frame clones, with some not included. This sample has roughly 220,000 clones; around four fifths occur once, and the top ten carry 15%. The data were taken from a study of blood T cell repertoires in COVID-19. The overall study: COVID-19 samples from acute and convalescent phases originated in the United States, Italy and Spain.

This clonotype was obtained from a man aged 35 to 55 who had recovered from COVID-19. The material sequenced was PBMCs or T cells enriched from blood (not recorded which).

The chain's CDR3 is CAISELGLLAPEAFF. The CDR3 nucleotides are TGTGCCATCAGTGAGCTGGGCCTCCTGGCCCCTGAAGCTTTCTTT. This chain joins TRBV10-3 and TRBJ1-1; D remains ambiguous. CDR1 and CDR2 (germline): ENHRY, SYGVKD. Trimming left V 2 bases short and J 6 bases short, with 16 bases between. The CDR3 contains 15 residues.